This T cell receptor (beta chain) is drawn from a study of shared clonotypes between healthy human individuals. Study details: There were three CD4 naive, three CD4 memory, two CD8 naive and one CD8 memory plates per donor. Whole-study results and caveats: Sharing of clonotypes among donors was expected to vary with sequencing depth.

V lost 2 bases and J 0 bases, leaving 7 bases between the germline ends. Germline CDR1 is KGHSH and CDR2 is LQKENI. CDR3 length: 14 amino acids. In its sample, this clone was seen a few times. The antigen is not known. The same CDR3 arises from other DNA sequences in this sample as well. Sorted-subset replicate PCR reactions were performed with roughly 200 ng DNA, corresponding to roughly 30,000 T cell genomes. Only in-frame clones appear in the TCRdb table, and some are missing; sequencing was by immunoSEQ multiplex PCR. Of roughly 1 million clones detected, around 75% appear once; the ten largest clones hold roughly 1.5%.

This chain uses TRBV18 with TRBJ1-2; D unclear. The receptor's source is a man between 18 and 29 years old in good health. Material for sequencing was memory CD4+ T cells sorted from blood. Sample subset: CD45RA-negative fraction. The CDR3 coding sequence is TGTGCCAGCTCACCAGGATTGGCTAACTATGGCTACACCTTC. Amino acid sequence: CASSPGLANYGYTF. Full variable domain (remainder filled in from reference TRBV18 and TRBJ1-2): NAGVMQNPRHLVRRRGQEARLRCSPMKGHSHVYWYRQLPEEGLKFMVYLQKENIIDESGMPKERFSAEFPKEGPSILRIQQVVRGDSAAYFCASSPGLANYGYTFGSGTRLTVV.